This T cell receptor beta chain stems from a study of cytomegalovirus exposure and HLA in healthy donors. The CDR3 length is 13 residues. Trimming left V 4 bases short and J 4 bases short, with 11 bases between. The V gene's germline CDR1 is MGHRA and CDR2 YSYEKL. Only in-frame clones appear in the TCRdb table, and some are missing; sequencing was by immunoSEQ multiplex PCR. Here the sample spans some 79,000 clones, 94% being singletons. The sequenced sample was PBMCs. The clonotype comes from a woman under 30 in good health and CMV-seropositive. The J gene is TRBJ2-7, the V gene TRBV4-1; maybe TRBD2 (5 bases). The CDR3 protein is CASSLSAGYEQYF. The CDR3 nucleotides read TGCGCCAGCAGCCTTAGCGCGGGTTACGAGCAGTACTTC.